This note documents a single T cell receptor beta chain sequence. Genomic DNA was the PCR template. Amplification of the beta chain CDR3 used 30 forward and 13 reverse multiplex primers. TCRdb reprocessed the multiplex PCR reads with MiXCR, giving one entry per CDR3 protein. This sample yields more than 250,000 distinct CDR3 sequences, of which around 47% are seen a single time; roughly an eighth belongs to the top ten. No donor had another autoimmune disease or recent infection within four weeks. The CDR3 sequence is 14 residues long. Trimming took 1 base from V and 3 from J, leaving 8 bases between them. The record originates from a study of type 1 and type 2 diabetes patients.

The TCR sequence derives from a man younger than 35 with type 2 diabetes. Sequencing was performed on peripheral blood mononuclear cells (PBMCs). The chain is built from TRBV12-3 or TRBV12-4 and TRBJ2-3; D is ambiguous. CDR3 sequence reads: CASSLEPVTDTQYF. The CDR3, as DNA: TGTGCCAGCAGTTTAGAGCCCGTGACAGATACGCAGTATTTT.